The 20 T cell receptor beta chains given below trace back to one sample, sequenced in a study of low-dose radiotherapy and immunotherapy resistance in tumors. Time point given: after trial treatment. Treatment given: LDRT plus nivolumab, ipilimumab, low-dose cyclophosphamide and aspirin (RACIN trial). Both TCRalpha and TCRbeta chains were reverse transcribed with V-gene-specific primers. For amplifying TCRs, the PCR ran for about 19 cycles with Phusion, which was used together with a constant-region primer and the adapter on the V primers. TCRdb reprocessed the reads with MiXCR, giving one entry per CDR3 protein. The sample includes 95,000 to 100,000 distinct CDR3 sequences, around 21% of them seen just once. The specimen was PBMCs, collected after low-dose radiotherapy plus immunotherapy. The source of these receptors is a male donor with prostate cancer.

The genes are TRBV20-1 and TRBJ2-1, with D perhaps TRBD2 (5 bases). V shed 4 bases and J shed 6 bases, with 13 bases lying between them. The CDR3 runs 13 residues. Germline CDR1 reads DFQATT; CDR2 reads SNEGSKA (reference sequence). The DNA for the CDR3 is TGCAGTGCTACCGTCGAGGCGGGCAATGAGCAGTTCTTC. This encodes CSATVEAGNEQFF.

About this clonotype: A far larger clone is off by one base, so a read error is likely. The chain is built from TRBV29-1 and TRBJ2-7, with D perhaps matching TRBD1 or TRBD2 (6 bases each). Per germline, CDR1 SQVTM and CDR2 ANQGSEA. Trimming pared 3 bases from V and 7 bases from J, leaving 22 bases between. The CDR3 covers 15 residues. The CDR3 DNA follows: TGCAGCGTTGATCAGGGCCGGGGGCTCTACAATGAGCAGTACTTC. Its translation is CSVDQGRGLYNEQYF.

This chain uses TRBV5-1 with TRBJ1-1; unclear D gene. CDR1 and CDR2 from the germline V gene are SGHRS and YFSETQ. This CDR3 comprises 14 residues. V dropped 0 bases and J dropped 1 base, with 7 bases sitting between them. The CDR3: CASSLEARNTEAFF. The CDR3 region has the DNA TGCGCCAGCAGCTTGGAAGCGCGGAACACTGAAGCTTTCTTT.

This clonotype has ten or more counts. The V call is TRBV19, the J call TRBJ1-5, with a possible D match to TRBD1 (5 bases). The CDR3 is made up of 15 amino acids. V lost 6 bases to trimming and J lost 0 bases, with 12 bases between them. The germline CDR1 and CDR2 sequences are LNHDA and SQIVND (reference sequence). CDR3 DNA: TGTGCCAGTAGGATCGACAGAGATAGCAATCAGCCCCAGCATTTT. Protein product: CASRIDRDSNQPQHF.

This clonotype occurred many times. The CDR3 DNA follows: TGCAGTGCCGGGGAAACTAGCGGGGCCTCCTACGAGCAGTACTTC. Translating gives CSAGETSGASYEQYF. J is TRBJ2-7 and V is TRBV20-1, with 10 bases lining up with TRBD2. This CDR3 is 15 amino acids long. Germline values: CDR1 DFQATT, CDR2 SNEGSKA (reference sequence). The V gene end was trimmed by 6 bases and the J gene end by 0 bases; junction bases not matched to a gene: 8.

The rearrangement uses TRBV6-6 and TRBJ1-3; D is unresolved. Germline CDR1 MNHNY, CDR2 SVGAGI (reference sequence). V was cut by 2 bases and J by 2 bases, with 4 bases left in between. CDR3 length: 13 residues. The CDR3 loop reads CASSYLAGNTIYF. For the CDR3, the DNA is TGTGCCAGCAGTTACCTAGCTGGAAACACCATATATTTT.

This clonotype was observed at least ten times. This chain's CDR3 is CASSLGGRWGYTQYF. For the CDR3, the DNA is TGTGCCAGCAGCTTAGGTGGGCGGTGGGGGTATACGCAGTATTTT. The chain uses TRBV7-2 and TRBJ2-3, with D possibly being TRBD1 or TRBD2 (5 bases each). The CDR3 has 15 residues. CDR1 and CDR2 from the germline V gene are SGHTA and FQGNSA. Trimming stripped 1 base from V and 7 bases from J, with 15 bases between.

This clonotype appeared many times. The chain employs TRBV2 and TRBJ1-1, with a tentative D call TRBD1 (5 bases). The V end was cut by 0 bases, the J end by 12 bases, with 14 bases between. The CDR3 spans 13 residues. Germline values: CDR1 SNHLY, CDR2 FYNNEI. The chain's CDR3 is CASSEARGRVTFF. In DNA, the CDR3 is TGTGCCAGCAGTGAAGCGCGGGGCAGGGTAACTTTCTTT.

This clonotype was recorded many times. The rearrangement uses TRBV12-5 and TRBJ2-7; D is uncertain. The V end lost 0 bases, the J end lost 5 bases, and 8 bases lay between the germline ends. This CDR3 contains 13 residues. Germline-derived CDR1 and CDR2 are LGHNT and FRNRAP. CDR3 sequence: CASGLVWQHEQYF. CDR3 bases: TGTGCTAGTGGTTTGGTATGGCAACACGAGCAGTACTTC.

This clonotype came up many times. The V gene is TRBV20-1, the J gene TRBJ2-7, with TRBD1 identical over 7 bases. CDR3 size: 14 residues. Looked up from germline, CDR1 is DFQATT and CDR2 is SNEGSKA (reference sequence). V shed 5 bases and J 3 bases; nucleotides not matched to a gene: 10. CDR3: CSAPGTGQSYEQYF. The CDR3 bases are TGCAGTGCTCCGGGAACGGGACAGAGCTACGAGCAGTACTTC.

The sample holds many counts of this clonotype. This chain uses TRBV7-9 with TRBJ1-6; TRBD1 agrees at 9 bases. The CDR3 is 15 residues long. The V and J ends lost 5 bases and 7 bases, in that order; junction bases with no gene match: 6. The V gene's germline CDR1 is SEHNR and CDR2 FQNEAQ (reference sequence). In DNA form, the CDR3 reads TGTGCCAGCAGCCGACCGACAGGGGGAAATTCACCCCTCCACTTT. This encodes CASSRPTGGNSPLHF.

This clonotype was detected ten times or more. The V gene is TRBV5-1, the J gene TRBJ2-5; TRBD2 matches 8 bases. V lost 0 bases, J lost 1 base, and 5 bases stayed unmatched. Per the germline V gene, CDR1 is SGHRS and CDR2 is YFSETQ. CDR3 length: 16 amino acids. In nucleotides, the CDR3 is TGCGCCAGCAGCTTGGAGCCAGCGGGGGCCCAAGAGACCCAGTACTTC. This codes for CASSLEPAGAQETQYF.

This clonotype was seen at least ten times. The gene calls are TRBV15 and TRBJ1-5; no clear D. The CDR3 is made up of 15 amino acids. V was pared by 0 bases and J by 3 bases, with 9 bases between. Germline assignment: CDR1 LNHNV and CDR2 YYDKDF (reference sequence). The CDR3 here is CATSRDLGNNQPQHF. The DNA for the CDR3 is TGTGCCACCAGCAGAGATTTGGGTAACAATCAGCCCCAGCATTTT.

Ten or more counts support this clonotype. This chain connects TRBV20-1 to TRBJ2-2, with 12 nucleotides matching TRBD2. J gave up 5 bases and V 2 bases, and 6 bases lay outside the gene matches. CDR1 is DFQATT, CDR2 SNEGSKA, per germline (reference sequence). The CDR3 is 16 amino acids. The CDR3 sequence: CSARMSSGGATGELFF. The CDR3 coding sequence is TGCAGTGCTAGAATGTCTAGCGGGGGGGCGACCGGGGAGCTGTTTTTT.

This chain's CDR3 is CASARGGLGYGYTF. DNA for the CDR3: TGTGCTAGTGCCCGCGGGGGGCTCGGCTATGGCTACACCTTC. The rearrangement links TRBV12-5 to TRBJ1-2, with D possibly being TRBD1 (6 bases). Per germline, CDR1 LGHNT and CDR2 FRNRAP. The CDR3 loop spans 14 amino acids. The V and J ends lost 7 bases and 4 bases respectively, with 16 bases between them.

This clonotype showed up many times. The genes are TRBV14 and TRBJ2-1; the D is unclear. V lost 1 base and J 4 bases, leaving 5 bases between the germline ends. Per the germline V gene, CDR1 is SGHDN and CDR2 is FVKESK. The CDR3 length is 13 residues. CDR3 nucleotide sequence: TGTGCCAGCAGCCAAGGCAGATACAATGAGCAGTTCTTC. It translates to CASSQGRYNEQFF.

V gene TRBV18 combines with J gene TRBJ2-1; 9 nucleotides align to TRBD1. This CDR3 has 14 residues. In germline, CDR1 is KGHSH, CDR2 LQKENI. After removal of 6 bases from V and 6 bases from J, the junction contained 6 bases not matched to a gene. The DNA of the CDR3 is TGTGCCAGCTCCGGGGACAGGGCGGGCAATGAGCAGTTCTTC. Translated: CASSGDRAGNEQFF.

This clonotype was counted many times. The rearrangement uses TRBV20-1 and TRBJ2-1; 13 positions match TRBD2. J was trimmed by 8 bases and V by 5 bases; bases with no gene match: 12. Germline V gives CDR1 DFQATT, CDR2 SNEGSKA (reference sequence). This CDR3 has 16 residues. The CDR3 DNA reads TGCAGTGCTCCCTCCCAACTAGCGGGGGGGGAGGATGAGCAGTTCTTC. This encodes CSAPSQLAGGEDEQFF.

A word on this clonotype: A far larger clone differs by one base, so this is likely a read error. This chain joins TRBV25-1 and TRBJ2-1; a weak D match, TRBD2 (6 bases). Germline CDR1 and CDR2: MGHDK and SYGVNS. The CDR3 contains 15 residues. The CDR3 nucleotides read TGTGCCAGCAGTCCCCGAGGGGAGGAATACAGTGAGCAGTTCTTC. Its protein product is CASSPRGEEYSEQFF. The whole variable domain, remainder taken from reference TRBV25-1 and TRBJ2-1, is EADIYQTPRYLVIGTGKKITLECSQTMGHDKMYWYQQDPGMELHLIHYSYGVNSTEKGDLSSESTVSRIRTEHFPLTLESARPSHTSQYLCASSPRGEEYSEQFFGPGTRLTVL.

Many counts were recorded for this clonotype. The V gene is TRBV6-5, the J gene TRBJ2-5; 10 bases agree with TRBD2. This CDR3 is built from 15 residues. V lost 2 bases to trimming and J lost 4 bases; unmatched junction nucleotides: 4. Germline V gene lookup returns CDR1 MNHEY and CDR2 SVGAGI. The DNA of the CDR3 is TGTGCCAGCAGTTACGAAGCGGGGGGGGGAGAGACCCAGTACTTC. Translated: CASSYEAGGGETQYF.